The 26 T cell receptor beta chains presented below share a single source sample, sequenced in a study of neurological immune-mediated disorders. TCRdb analysed the 5' RACE reads with MiXCR anew, one entry per CDR3 protein. The sample lists about 48,000 distinct CDR3 sequences, under 13% occurring once. The sample comprised PBMCs. The receptors originated from a woman between 40 and 55 years old with HTLV-1-associated myelopathy (HAM/TSP).

The J gene is TRBJ2-7, the V gene TRBV5-1; weak D call: TRBD1 (5 bases). Trimming shortened V by 2 bases and J by 6 bases, and 15 bases separated the two germline ends. Germline V lookup: CDR1 SGHRS, CDR2 YFSETQ. The CDR3 loop spans 14 amino acids. The CDR3, as DNA: TGCGCCAGCAGCTTCGCGGCAGGGTCCCTCGAGCAGTACTTC. Translation: CASSFAAGSLEQYF.

This clonotype occurred many times. The chain carries TRBV12-5 and TRBJ2-2; 9 bases fit TRBD2. V dropped 0 bases and J dropped 4; count of bases not matched to a gene: 0. Germline V gene lookup returns CDR1 LGHNT and CDR2 FRNRAP. The CDR3 is made up of 15 amino acids. The CDR3 DNA sequence: TGTGCTAGTGGTTTGGTACTAGCGGGCACCGGGGAGCTGTTTTTT. Translating it yields CASGLVLAGTGELFF.

This clonotype was observed at least ten times. The genes are TRBV12-3 or TRBV12-4 and TRBJ1-5; a possible D gene is TRBD1 (5 bases). The length of the CDR3 is 12 residues. Trimming removed 8 bases from V and 7 bases from J, with 12 bases in between. CDR3 nucleotides: TGTGCCAGCGGGCTGGGGCGACAGCCCCAGCATTTT. Its translation is CASGLGRQPQHF.

This clonotype was found many times. Here the CDR3 reads CASSAATDSGQFF. In nucleotides, the CDR3 is TGCGCCAGCAGCGCCGCGACTGATTCAGGGCAGTTCTTC. This rearrangement joins TRBV5-1 to TRBJ2-1; no definite D call. The germline gives CDR1 SGHRS, CDR2 YFSETQ. The CDR3 consists of 13 residues. Trimming pared 4 bases from V and 12 bases from J, leaving 17 bases between.

The chain recombines TRBV7-3 with TRBJ2-2, with TRBD2 as a possible D gene (6 bases). Germline values: CDR1 SGHTA, CDR2 FQGTGA. V shed 2 bases and J shed 5 bases, with 9 bases lying between them. The length of the CDR3 is 14 residues. CDR3 region: CASSLRGATGELFF. The CDR3 coding sequence is TGTGCCAGCAGCTTACGCGGGGCAACCGGGGAGCTGTTTTTT.

Ten or more counts support this clonotype. The chain joins TRBV7-2 to TRBJ2-5, with 9 bases matching TRBD2. Germline CDR1 is SGHTA and CDR2 is FQGNSA. Losses at the gene ends were 3 bases for V and 5 bases for J; bases not matched to a gene: 4. The CDR3 extends over 14 amino acids. CDR3 sequence: CASSLGGGAETQYF. CDR3 coding DNA: TGTGCCAGCAGCTTGGGCGGGGGGGCGGAGACCCAGTACTTC.

There are many counts of this clonotype. V is TRBV4-3 and J is TRBJ1-4; 7 bases line up with TRBD1. This CDR3 is 16 amino acids long. The germline V gene has CDR1 LGHNA and CDR2 YSLEER. J gave up 0 bases and V 3 bases, and 4 bases lay outside the gene matches. The DNA for the CDR3 is TGCGCCAGCAGCCAGGAAGGGACAGCAACTAATGAAAAACTGTTTTTT. It yields the protein CASSQEGTATNEKLFF.

This clonotype was observed at least ten times. The chain joins TRBV5-1 to TRBJ2-5; weak D call: TRBD2 (5 bases). Germline V CDR1 and CDR2: SGHRS, YFSETQ. V was cut by 2 bases and J by 4 bases, with 9 bases left in between. The length of the CDR3 is 13 residues. The CDR3 spells CASSFSRGETQYF. The CDR3 nucleotides are TGCGCCAGCAGCTTTTCCCGGGGAGAGACCCAGTACTTC.

In this sample, this clonotype turned up many times. The rearrangement links TRBV3-1 to TRBJ2-7; the D is unclear. This CDR3 contains 14 residues. The germline gives CDR1 LGHDT, CDR2 YNNKEL (reference sequence). V was trimmed by 2 bases and J by 2 bases, leaving 10 bases between them. The CDR3 is CASSQNAATYEQYF. For the CDR3, the DNA is TGTGCCAGCAGCCAAAACGCAGCCACCTACGAGCAGTACTTC.

This clonotype was seen at least ten times. The CDR3, as DNA: TGCGCCAGCAGCCAAGATCGGGGGGGAGAGACCCAGTACTTC. Translation: CASSQDRGGETQYF. This sequence joins TRBV4-1 and TRBJ2-5; 8 positions match TRBD2. Germline lookup yields CDR1 MGHRA and CDR2 YSYEKL. Unmatched junction bases numbered 1, after V lost 0 bases and J lost 4 bases. The CDR3 runs to 14 residues.

There are many counts of this clonotype. This sequence joins TRBV9 and TRBJ2-1; TRBD2 matches 10 bases. The CDR3 is 16 amino acids. Germline V CDR1 and CDR2: SGDLS, YYNGEE. J gave up 9 bases and V 4 bases, and 13 bases lay outside the gene matches. DNA of the CDR3: TGTGCCAGCAGCCCCGACGGACTAGCGGCTGGGGGTGAGCAGTTCTTC. Translated: CASSPDGLAAGGEQFF.

This clonotype came up a few times. This may stem from a read error, because a much larger clone lies one nucleotide away. The chain uses TRBV9 and TRBJ2-3; D unresolved. V was shortened by 4 bases and J by 2 bases, with 8 bases between the two germline ends. The germline gives CDR1 SGDLS, CDR2 YYNGEE. This CDR3 has 13 amino acids. DNA of the CDR3: TGTGCCAGCAGCTTAGGAAACACAGATACGCAGTATTTT. It is translated as CASSLGNTDTQYF.

This clonotype was seen at least ten times. The chain uses TRBV3-1 and TRBJ2-7; TRBD1 is a possible D gene (6 bases). The CDR3 has 17 amino acids. The germline CDR1 and CDR2 sequences are LGHDT and YNNKEL (reference sequence). The germline V and J ends were trimmed by 3 bases and 4 bases, with 22 bases remaining between them. CDR3 amino acids: CASSHAPRGQPPYEQYF. CDR3 DNA: TGTGCCAGCAGCCATGCTCCCCGCGGACAGCCTCCTTACGAGCAGTACTTC.

This clonotype has ten or more counts. The rearrangement joins TRBV4-2 to TRBJ2-7, with D tentatively TRBD1 or TRBD2 (6 bases each). The V end was cut by 1 base, the J end by 5 bases, with 21 bases between. The CDR3 contains 17 residues. Germline CDR1 and CDR2: LGHNA and YNFKEQ. CDR3 coding DNA: TGTGCCAGCAGCCAAGCGGCCGGGGGCGGAGGTAGGAACGAGCAGTACTTC. Protein product: CASSQAAGGGGRNEQYF.

Notes on this clonotype: A single base separates this from a much larger clone, so it may be a read error. As the CDR3 is not closed by the conserved phenylalanine or tryptophan, this likely results from a read error. The rearrangement uses TRBV20-1 and TRBJ1-2; tentative D call: TRBD1 (6 bases). CDR3 length equals 12 residues. V was cut by 4 bases and J by 7 bases, with 13 bases left in between. CDR1 and CDR2 (germline): DFQATT, SNEGSKA (reference sequence). This CDR3 reads CSATITGFGYTI. The CDR3 nucleotides are TGCAGTGCTACCATTACAGGGTTTGGCTACACCATC.

This clonotype was seen at least ten times. CDR3 sequence reads: CASSLAGSNTIYF. CDR3 in DNA: TGTGCCAGCAGCTTAGCGGGTTCCAACACCATATATTTT. This chain connects TRBV7-9 to TRBJ1-3; D unresolved. CDR3 size: 13 residues. Trimming pared 0 bases from V and 7 bases from J, leaving 7 bases between. Germline V gene data show CDR1 as SEHNR and CDR2 as FQNEAQ (reference sequence).

This clonotype was detected ten times or more. J is TRBJ1-2 and V is TRBV4-3; the D gene is possibly TRBD1 (5 bases). This CDR3 is 14 amino acids long. Germline CDR1 LGHNA, CDR2 YSLEER. With 0 bases removed from V and 3 bases from J, the gap between germline ends came to 8 bases. The CDR3 spells CASSQEPGYYGYTF. CDR3 DNA sequence: TGCGCCAGCAGCCAAGAACCAGGGTACTATGGCTACACCTTC.

This clonotype was recorded at least ten times. The V and J genes are TRBV12-3 or TRBV12-4 and TRBJ2-2; D unresolved. V gave up 11 bases and J gave up 2 bases, with 15 bases separating them. The CDR3 is 14 residues long. CDR3 region: CAFPRLTNTGELFF. The CDR3 DNA reads TGTGCCTTCCCCCGGTTGACAAACACCGGGGAGCTGTTTTTT.

The table lists this clonotype with a few counts. V usage is TRBV11-2 and J usage is TRBJ1-2, with TRBD1 as a possible D gene (5 bases). V lost 4 bases and J lost 8, with 23 bases in between. There are 16 residues in the CDR3. Looked up from germline, CDR1 is SGHAT and CDR2 is FQNNGV. CDR3 in amino acids: CASSSTLGQGVFGYTF. The CDR3 bases are TGTGCCAGCAGCTCTACCCTCGGGCAGGGCGTTTTCGGCTACACCTTC.

The chain is built from TRBV27 and TRBJ1-4; possible D gene TRBD1, 5 bases. The V end was cut by 9 bases, the J end by 1 base, with 15 bases between. The germline gives CDR1 MNHEY, CDR2 SMNVEV (reference sequence). This CDR3 is built from 15 residues. The CDR3 loop reads CARLRGARTNEKLFF. For the CDR3, the DNA is TGTGCCAGATTAAGGGGAGCTCGAACTAATGAAAAACTGTTTTTT.

This clonotype was seen many times. The chain has TRBV5-1 and TRBJ2-7; D is possibly TRBD1 or TRBD2 (6 bases each). Germline V CDR1 and CDR2: SGHRS, YFSETQ. The CDR3 runs to 15 residues. Trimming removed 0 bases from V and 6 bases from J, with 16 bases in between. DNA for the CDR3: TGCGCCAGCAGCTTGGGGGGGGCCGGGGGCTCCGAGCAGTACTTC. Its protein is CASSLGGAGGSEQYF.

This clonotype showed up many times. CDR3 amino acids: CASSRTGGNQPQHF. The CDR3 DNA is TGTGCCAGCAGCCGCACAGGGGGCAATCAGCCCCAGCATTTT. This chain joins TRBV12-3 or TRBV12-4 and TRBJ1-5, with TRBD1 matching over 7 bases. There are 14 residues in the CDR3. The junction had 4 bases not matched to a gene; V was cut back by 6 bases and J by 2 bases.

This clonotype was recorded many times. CDR3 region: CASSILAGGTDTQYF. The DNA for the CDR3 is TGCGCCAGCAGCATTCTAGCGGGGGGCACAGATACGCAGTATTTT. This sequence joins TRBV5-1 and TRBJ2-3; the match to TRBD2 covers 10 bases. The length of the CDR3 is 15 residues. The trim removed 4 bases at V and 1 base at J, leaving 3 bases unmatched. The germline CDR1 and CDR2 sequences are SGHRS and YFSETQ. Supplemented by reference TRBV5-1 and TRBJ2-3, the full variable domain reads KAGVTQTPRYLIKTRGQQVTLSCSPISGHRSVSWYQQTPGQGLQFLFEYFSETQRNKGNFPGRFSGRQFSNSRSEMNVSTLELGDSALYLCASSILAGGTDTQYFGPGTRLTVL.

This clonotype appeared many times. The chain employs TRBV5-1 and TRBJ1-1; 9 bases match TRBD1. The CDR3 totals 15 residues. CDR1 is SGHRS, CDR2 YFSETQ, per germline. Trimming took 3 bases from V and 1 from J; bases not matched to a gene: 4. CDR3 DNA sequence: TGCGCCAGCAGCTCCGGGACAGGGAGGAACACTGAAGCTTTCTTT. Translation gives CASSSGTGRNTEAFF.

There are a few counts of this clonotype. The rearrangement links TRBV6-1 to TRBJ1-2; 7 bases are shared with TRBD1. The CDR3 loop spans 14 amino acids. The germline V gene has CDR1 MNHNS and CDR2 SASEGT. Unmatched junction bases numbered 8, after V lost 7 bases and J lost 3 bases. This CDR3 reads CASTPRQGYYGYTF. The CDR3 DNA reads as TGTGCCAGCACACCACGACAGGGATACTATGGCTACACCTTC.

At least ten counts were recorded for this clonotype. This chain links TRBV10-3 with TRBJ1-2, with TRBD1 matching 7 bases. The V segment lost 7 bases and the J segment 6 bases; nucleotides outside the gene matches: 11. There are 14 residues in the CDR3. Germline V lookup: CDR1 ENHRY, CDR2 SYGVKD. CDR3 loop: CAITIDREGNGYTF. The CDR3 nucleotides are TGTGCCATCACTATAGACAGGGAAGGGAATGGCTACACCTTC.